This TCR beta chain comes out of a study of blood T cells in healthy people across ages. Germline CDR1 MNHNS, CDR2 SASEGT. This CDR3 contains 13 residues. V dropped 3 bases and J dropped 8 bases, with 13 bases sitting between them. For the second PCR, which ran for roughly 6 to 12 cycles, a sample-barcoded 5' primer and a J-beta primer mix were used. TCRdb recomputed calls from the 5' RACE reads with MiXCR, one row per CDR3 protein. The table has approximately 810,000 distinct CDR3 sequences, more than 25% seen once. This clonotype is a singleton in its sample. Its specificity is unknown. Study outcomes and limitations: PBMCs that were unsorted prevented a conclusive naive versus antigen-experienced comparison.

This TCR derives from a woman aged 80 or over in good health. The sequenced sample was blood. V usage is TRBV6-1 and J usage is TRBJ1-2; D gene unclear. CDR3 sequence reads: CASSDGEAKGYTF. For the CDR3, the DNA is TGTGCCAGCAGTGACGGGGAGGCTAAAGGCTACACCTTC.